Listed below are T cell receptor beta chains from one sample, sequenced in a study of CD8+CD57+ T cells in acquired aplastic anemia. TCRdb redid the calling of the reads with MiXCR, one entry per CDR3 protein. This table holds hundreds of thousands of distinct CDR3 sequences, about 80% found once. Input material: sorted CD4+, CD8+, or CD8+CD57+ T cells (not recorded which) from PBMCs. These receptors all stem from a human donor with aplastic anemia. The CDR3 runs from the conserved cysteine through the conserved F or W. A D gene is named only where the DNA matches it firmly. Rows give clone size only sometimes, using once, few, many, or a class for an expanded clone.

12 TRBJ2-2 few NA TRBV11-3 CASSLDPRELFF TGTGCCAGCAGCTTAGATCCCAGGGAGCTGTTTTTT
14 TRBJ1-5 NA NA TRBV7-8 CASSLQGGEQPQHF TGTGCCAGCAGCTTACAGGGAGGGGAACAGCCCCAGCATTTT
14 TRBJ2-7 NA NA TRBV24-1 CATGTGGSRDEQYF TGTGCCACCGGGACAGGCGGGAGTCGGGATGAGCAGTACTTC
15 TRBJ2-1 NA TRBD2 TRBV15 CATSIGTIGYNEQFF TGTGCCACCAGCATAGGGACTATAGGCTACAATGAGCAGTTCTTC
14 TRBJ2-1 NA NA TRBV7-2 CASSWGQGSNYHFF NA
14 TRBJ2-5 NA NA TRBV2 CATSRASQQENQYF TGTGCCACCAGTAGGGCTAGTCAGCAAGAGAACCAGTACTTC
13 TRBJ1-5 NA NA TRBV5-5 CASSSRGTQPQHF TGTGCCAGCAGCTCACGGGGCACTCAGCCCCAGCATTTT
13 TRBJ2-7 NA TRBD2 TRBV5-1 CASSHNGGSEQYF TGCGCCAGCAGCCACAACGGGGGGAGCGAGCAGTACTTC
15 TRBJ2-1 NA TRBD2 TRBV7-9 CATSRASRGGNEQFF TGTGCCACCAGCAGAGCTAGTCGGGGGGGGAATGAGCAGTTCTTC
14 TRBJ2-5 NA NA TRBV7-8 CAISFHPDGTTLSF TGTGCCATCAGCTTTCATCCAGACGGGACAACCCTTTCCTTC
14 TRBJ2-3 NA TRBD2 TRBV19 CASSMGGGTYNEYF TGTGCCAGTAGTATGGGGGGGGGTACCTATAATGAGTATTTT
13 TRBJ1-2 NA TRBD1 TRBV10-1 CASSLGTGDGYTF TGCGCCAGCAGCCTTGGGACAGGGGATGGCTACACCTTC
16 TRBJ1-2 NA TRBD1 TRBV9 CASSVDLGGHTEGYTF TGTGCCAGCAGCGTAGATCTAGGGGGCCACACTGAAGGCTACACCTTC
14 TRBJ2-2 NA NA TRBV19 CASMTEEFTGELFF TGTGCCAGTATGACAGAGGAATTCACCGGGGAGCTGTTTTTT
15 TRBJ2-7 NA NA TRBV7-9 CASSTSDTHYFDPYF TGTGCCAGCAGCACCTCAGATACGCACTATTTTGACCCATACTTC
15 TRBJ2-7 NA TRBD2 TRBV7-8 CATSLAGGPETQYYF TGTGCCACCAGCTTAGCGGGAGGCCCCGAGACGCAGTATTACTTC
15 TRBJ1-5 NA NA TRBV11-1 CASRHTTGRNQPQHF TGCGCCAGCAGACATACAACAGGGCGAAATCAGCCCCAGCATTTT
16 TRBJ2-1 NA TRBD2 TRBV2 CASSEGGVHGQDVQLF TGTGCCAGCAGTGAGGGGGGGGTCCACGGGCAGGATGTGCAGCTATTC
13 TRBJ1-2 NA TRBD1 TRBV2 CASSEAGAGGPHF TGTGCCAGCAGCGAAGCAGGGGCAGGGGGTCCCCACTTC
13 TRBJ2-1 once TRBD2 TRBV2 CFSSGGGIDEQFF TGTTTCAGCAGTGGCGGGGGGATCGATGAGCAGTTCTTC
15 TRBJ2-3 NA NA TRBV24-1 CASSDKEKSTDTQYF TGTGCCAGCAGCGACAAGGAAAAAAGCACAGATACGCAGTATTTT
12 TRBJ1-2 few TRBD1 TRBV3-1 CASSLQGVGYTF TGTGCCAGCAGCCTACAGGGGGTTGGCTACACCTTC
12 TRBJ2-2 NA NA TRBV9 CASSLDPGALFF TGTGCCAGCAGCTTAGACCCGGGCGCCCTGTTTTTT
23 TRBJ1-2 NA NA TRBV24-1 CATSDSGFYLCASFLLRDYGYTF NA
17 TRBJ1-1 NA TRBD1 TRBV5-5 CASSLGGVGGMNTEAFF TGTGCCAGCAGCCTGGGGGGGGTAGGGGGCATGAACACTGAAGCTTTCTTT
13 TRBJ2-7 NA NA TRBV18 CASSPSRDDEQYF TGTGCCAGCTCACCGAGCCGGGACGACGAGCAGTACTTC
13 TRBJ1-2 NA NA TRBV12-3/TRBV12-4 CASSLSELYGYTF TGTGCCAGCAGTTTGAGCGAGCTGTATGGCTACACCTTC
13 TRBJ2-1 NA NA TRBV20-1 CSARDGRGNEQFF TGCAGTGCAAGAGATGGTAGGGGCAATGAGCAGTTCTTC
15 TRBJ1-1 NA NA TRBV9 CASSLGTSGIDEPFF TGTGCCAGCAGCTTAGGGACTAGCGGGATAGATGAGCCTTTCTTT
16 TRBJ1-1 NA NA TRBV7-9 CASSLEVGWVNTEAFF TGTGCCAGCAGCTTAGAGGTAGGGTGGGTTAACACTGAAGCTTTCTTT